Listed below are T cell receptor beta chains from one sample, sequenced in a study of blood T cell repertoires in COVID-19. Assay used: immunoSEQ multiplex PCR; TCRdb lists only in-frame clones, some missing. The sample holds some 390,000 clones, around 92% seen once. Sequenced input: PBMCs or T cells enriched from blood (not recorded which). These receptor sequences come from a woman younger than 45 who had recovered from COVID-19. Each CDR3 is given with its conserved first and last residue. Fields, in order: D gene, J gene, clone size, V gene, CDR3 DNA, CDR3 protein. A D gene is named only where the DNA matches it firmly. Size values are once, few and many counts, or a class for expanded clones, and some rows have none.

D: TRBD1
J: TRBJ1-2
size: -
V: TRBV2
DNA: TGTGCCAGCAGTGTACAGGGGGCGCGGATAAATGTCGGCTACACCTTC
CDR3: CASSVQGARINVGYTF

D: TRBD2
J: TRBJ2-7
size: -
V: TRBV19
DNA: TGTGCCAGTAGTAGGGGACTAGCCACGTTCCTCTACGAGCAGTACTTC
CDR3: CASSRGLATFLYEQYF

D: -
J: TRBJ2-2
size: -
V: TRBV28
DNA: TGTGCCAGCAGATCCAGTGAAAGGGAGCTGTTTTTT
CDR3: CASRSSERELFF

D: -
J: TRBJ1-1
size: once
V: TRBV29-1
DNA: TGCAGCGCCCTGGGGCCGGGGGTATGGACTGAAGCTTTCTTT
CDR3: CSALGPGVWTEAFF

D: -
J: TRBJ1-5
size: -
V: TRBV30
DNA: TGTGCCTGGGGGTATGACAGATATAGCAATCAGCCCCAGCATTTT
CDR3: CAWGYDRYSNQPQHF

D: -
J: TRBJ1-2
size: -
V: TRBV7-8
DNA: TGTGCCAGCAGCTGGGGAGGGGTATTCGAGGGCTACACCTTC
CDR3: CASSWGGVFEGYTF

D: -
J: TRBJ2-7
size: few
V: TRBV5-1
DNA: TGCGCCAGCAGCTTGGCCGGGAACGAGCAGTACTTC
CDR3: CASSLAGNEQYF

D: TRBD1
J: TRBJ2-1
size: -
V: TRBV5-4
DNA: TGTGCCAGCAGCCGGGACAGGGGCTACAATGAGCAGTTCTTC
CDR3: CASSRDRGYNEQFF

D: -
J: TRBJ2-6
size: -
V: TRBV5-4
DNA: TGTGCCAGCAGCCCTTACTCTGGGGCCAACGTCCTGACTTTC
CDR3: CASSPYSGANVLTF

D: TRBD1
J: TRBJ1-1
size: once
V: TRBV5-1
DNA: TGCGCCAGCAGCTTACTCCGGGACAGGAACACTGAAGCTTTCTTT
CDR3: CASSLLRDRNTEAFF

D: -
J: TRBJ1-4
size: -
V: TRBV19
DNA: TGTGCCAGTAGTGGAACGGGGGTTACTAATGAAAAACTGTTTTTT
CDR3: CASSGTGVTNEKLFF

D: -
J: TRBJ1-1
size: -
V: TRBV4-3
DNA: TGCGCCAGCAGCCAAGATCGTTTAAACACTGAAGCTTTCTTT
CDR3: CASSQDRLNTEAFF

D: TRBD2
J: TRBJ2-3
size: -
V: TRBV28
DNA: TGTGCCAGCAGCCGTATGACTAGCGGGAGTTCAAGCGATACGCAGTATTTT
CDR3: CASSRMTSGSSSDTQYF

D: TRBD1
J: TRBJ1-3
size: -
V: TRBV2
DNA: TGTGCCAGCAGTGTAGACAGGGCATACTCTGGAAACACCATATATTTT
CDR3: CASSVDRAYSGNTIYF

D: TRBD1
J: TRBJ2-2
size: once
V: TRBV28
DNA: TGTGCCAGCAGTTCTACAGGGGCGGCCGGGGAGCTGTTTTTT
CDR3: CASSSTGAAGELFF

D: TRBD2
J: TRBJ2-1
size: -
V: TRBV29-1
DNA: TGCAGCGTTGACAGTAGCGGGTCCTACAATGAGCAGTTCTTC
CDR3: CSVDSSGSYNEQFF

D: -
J: TRBJ1-1
size: -
V: TRBV6-2/TRBV6-3
DNA: TGTGCCAGCAGTTACGGGCGACAGAGGAACACTGAAGCTTTCTTT
CDR3: CASSYGRQRNTEAFF

D: -
J: TRBJ1-5
size: -
V: TRBV21-1
DNA: TGTGCCAGCAGCAAAGGCTTTCGGGGTGGCAATCAGCCCCAGCATTTT
CDR3: CASSKGFRGGNQPQHF

D: -
J: TRBJ2-3
size: -
V: TRBV5-6
DNA: TGTGCCAGCAGCTACCCGAAACAGGGATATACAGATACGCAGTATTTT
CDR3: CASSYPKQGYTDTQYF

D: -
J: TRBJ1-1
size: -
V: TRBV11-2
DNA: TGTGCCAGCAGCTTCTACCTTGAAGCTTTCTTT
CDR3: CASSFYLEAFF

D: -
J: TRBJ2-1
size: -
V: TRBV21-1
DNA: TGTGCCAGCTTAGGGGAACTGTCCTACAATGAGCAGTTCTTC
CDR3: CASLGELSYNEQFF

D: -
J: TRBJ2-7
size: -
V: TRBV9
DNA: TGTGCCAGCAGCGCGGAAGACTTTCTCGAGCAGTACTTC
CDR3: CASSAEDFLEQYF

D: TRBD1
J: TRBJ2-1
size: -
V: TRBV19
DNA: TGTGCCAGTAGTGAACAGGACAGGGGCAGGCGGTTCTTC
CDR3: CASSEQDRGRRFF

D: TRBD1
J: TRBJ1-5
size: -
V: TRBV28
DNA: TGTGCCAGCAGTTTACCCGGGACAGAGTATAGCAATCAGCCCCAGCATTTT
CDR3: CASSLPGTEYSNQPQHF

D: TRBD1
J: TRBJ2-1
size: -
V: TRBV29-1
DNA: TGCAGCGTGGGGGGGACAGGGCTTGTCAATGAGCAGTTCTTC
CDR3: CSVGGTGLVNEQFF